This T cell receptor beta chain is from a study of blood T cell repertoires in COVID-19. Produced via immunoSEQ multiplex PCR; TCRdb's table is partial and in-frame only. The table has 200,000 to 300,000 clones, about 91% seen once. V was trimmed by 0 bases and J by 5 bases, leaving 13 bases between them. CDR3 length: 15 amino acids. Germline V gives CDR1 LNHNV, CDR2 YYDKDF (reference sequence). The clonotype originates from a woman in her thirties with COVID-19, enrolled during active disease. The chain combines TRBV15 with TRBJ2-5; weak D call: TRBD2 (6 bases). Sequencing input: peripheral blood. CDR3 sequence (DNA): TGTGCCACCAGCAGAGATCGCGGGGACGGGGAGACCCAGTACTTC. It encodes CATSRDRGDGETQYF.